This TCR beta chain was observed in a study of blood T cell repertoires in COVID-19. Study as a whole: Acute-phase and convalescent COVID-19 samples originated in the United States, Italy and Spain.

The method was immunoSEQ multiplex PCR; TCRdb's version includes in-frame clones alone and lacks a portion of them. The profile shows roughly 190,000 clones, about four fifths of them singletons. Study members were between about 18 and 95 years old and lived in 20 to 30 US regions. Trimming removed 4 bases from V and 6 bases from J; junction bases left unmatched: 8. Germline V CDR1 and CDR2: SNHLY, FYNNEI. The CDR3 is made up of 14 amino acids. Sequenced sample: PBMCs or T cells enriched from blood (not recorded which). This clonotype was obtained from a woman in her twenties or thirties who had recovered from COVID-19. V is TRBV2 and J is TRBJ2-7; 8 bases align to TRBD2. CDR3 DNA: TGTGCCAGCAGTGGACCTTCGGGACTAGGCGAGCAGTACGTC. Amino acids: CASSGPSGLGEQYV.